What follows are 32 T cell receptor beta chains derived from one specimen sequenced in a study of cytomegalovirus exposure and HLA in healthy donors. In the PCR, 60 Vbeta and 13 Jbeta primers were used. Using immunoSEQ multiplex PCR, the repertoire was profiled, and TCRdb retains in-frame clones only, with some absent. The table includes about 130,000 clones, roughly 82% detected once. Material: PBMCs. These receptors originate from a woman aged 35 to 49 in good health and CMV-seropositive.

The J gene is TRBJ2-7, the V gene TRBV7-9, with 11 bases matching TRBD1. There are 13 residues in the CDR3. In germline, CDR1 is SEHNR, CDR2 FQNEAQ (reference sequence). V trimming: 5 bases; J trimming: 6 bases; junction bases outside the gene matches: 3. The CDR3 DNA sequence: TGTGCCAGCAGCCCAGGGACAGGGGGCGAGCAGTACTTC. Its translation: CASSPGTGGEQYF.

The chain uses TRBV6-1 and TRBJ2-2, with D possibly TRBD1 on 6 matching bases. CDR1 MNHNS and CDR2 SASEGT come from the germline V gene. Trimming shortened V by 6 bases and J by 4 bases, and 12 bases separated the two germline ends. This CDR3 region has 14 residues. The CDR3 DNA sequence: TGTGCCAGCAGGGGGGCGTGGGGCACCGGGGAGCTGTTTTTT. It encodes CASRGAWGTGELFF.

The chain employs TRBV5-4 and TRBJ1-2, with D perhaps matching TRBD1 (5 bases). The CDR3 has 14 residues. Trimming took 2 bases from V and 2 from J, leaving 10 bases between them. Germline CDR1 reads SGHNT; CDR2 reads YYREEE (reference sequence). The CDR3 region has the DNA TGTGCCAGCAGCTTCCATCCAGGGAACTATGGCTACACCTTC. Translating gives CASSFHPGNYGYTF.

The chain's CDR3 is CASSSRDRVPQSYTF. CDR3 bases: TGTGCCAGCAGCTCCCGGGACAGGGTACCGCAGAGCTACACCTTC. The chain combines TRBV5-6 with TRBJ1-2, with 9 nucleotides matching TRBD1. The CDR3 has 15 amino acids. V lost 3 bases, J lost 9 bases, and 12 bases stayed unmatched. Germline CDR1 and CDR2: SGHDT and YYEEEE.

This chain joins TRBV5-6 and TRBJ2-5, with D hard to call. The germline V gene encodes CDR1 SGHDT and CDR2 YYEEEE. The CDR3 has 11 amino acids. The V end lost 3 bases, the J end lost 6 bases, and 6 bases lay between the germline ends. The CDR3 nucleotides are TGTGCCAGCAGCTCGGGTCAGACCCAGTACTTC. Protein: CASSSGQTQYF. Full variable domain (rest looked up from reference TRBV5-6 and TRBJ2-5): DAGVTQSPTHLIKTRGQQVTLRCSPKSGHDTVSWYQQALGQGPQFIFQYYEEEERQRGNFPDRFSGHQFPNYSSELNVNALLLGDSALYLCASSSGQTQYFGPGTRLLVL.

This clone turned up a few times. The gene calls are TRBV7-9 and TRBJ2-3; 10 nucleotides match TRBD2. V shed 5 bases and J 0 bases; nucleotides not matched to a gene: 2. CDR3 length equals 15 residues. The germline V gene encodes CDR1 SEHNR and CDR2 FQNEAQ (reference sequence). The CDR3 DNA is TGTGCCAGCAGCCTGACTAGCGGGAGCACAGATACGCAGTATTTT. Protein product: CASSLTSGSTDTQYF.

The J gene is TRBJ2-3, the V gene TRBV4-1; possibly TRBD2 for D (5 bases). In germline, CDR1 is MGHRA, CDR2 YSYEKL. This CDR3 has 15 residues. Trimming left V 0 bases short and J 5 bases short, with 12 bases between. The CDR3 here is CASSQDPSGRDTQYF. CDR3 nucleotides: TGCGCCAGCAGCCAAGATCCGAGCGGTAGAGATACGCAGTATTTT.

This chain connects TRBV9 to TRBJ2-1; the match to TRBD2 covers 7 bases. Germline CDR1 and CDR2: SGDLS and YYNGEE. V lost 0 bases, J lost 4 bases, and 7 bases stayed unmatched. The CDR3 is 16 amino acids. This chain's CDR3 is CASSVAGAGPYNEQFF. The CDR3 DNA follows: TGTGCCAGCAGCGTAGCGGGAGCGGGGCCTTACAATGAGCAGTTCTTC.

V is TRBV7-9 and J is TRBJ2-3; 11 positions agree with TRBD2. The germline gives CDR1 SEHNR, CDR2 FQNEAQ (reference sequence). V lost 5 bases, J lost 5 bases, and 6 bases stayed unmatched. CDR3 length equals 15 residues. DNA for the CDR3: TGTGCCAGCAGCCCACTAGCGGGAGCCCGAGATACGCAGTATTTT. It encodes CASSPLAGARDTQYF.

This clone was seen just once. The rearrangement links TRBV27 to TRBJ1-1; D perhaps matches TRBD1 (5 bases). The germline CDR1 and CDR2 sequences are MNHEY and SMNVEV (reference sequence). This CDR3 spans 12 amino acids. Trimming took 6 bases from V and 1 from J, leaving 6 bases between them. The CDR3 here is CASRQGNTEAFF. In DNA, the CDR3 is TGTGCCAGCAGGCAGGGGAACACTGAAGCTTTCTTT.

CDR3: CASSLADSDYGYTF. In DNA, the CDR3 is TGCGCCAGCAGCTTGGCCGACAGCGACTATGGCTACACCTTC. This chain connects TRBV5-1 to TRBJ1-2; D is perhaps TRBD1 (5 bases). Between the trimmed V and J ends, which lost 0 bases and 3 bases, there was a span of 9 bases. Germline V lookup: CDR1 SGHRS, CDR2 YFSETQ. The CDR3 is 14 amino acids.

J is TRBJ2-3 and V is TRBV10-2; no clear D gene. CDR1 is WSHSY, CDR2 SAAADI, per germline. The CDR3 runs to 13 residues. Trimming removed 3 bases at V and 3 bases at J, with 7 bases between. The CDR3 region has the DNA TGCGCCAGCAGTGATACGAGGACAGATACGCAGTATTTT. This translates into CASSDTRTDTQYF.

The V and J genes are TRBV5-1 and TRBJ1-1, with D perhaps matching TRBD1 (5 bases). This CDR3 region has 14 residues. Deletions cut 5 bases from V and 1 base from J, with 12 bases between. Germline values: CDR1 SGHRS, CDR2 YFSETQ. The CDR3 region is CASRVDTGNTEAFF. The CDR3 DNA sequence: TGCGCCAGCAGGGTTGATACAGGGAACACTGAAGCTTTCTTT.

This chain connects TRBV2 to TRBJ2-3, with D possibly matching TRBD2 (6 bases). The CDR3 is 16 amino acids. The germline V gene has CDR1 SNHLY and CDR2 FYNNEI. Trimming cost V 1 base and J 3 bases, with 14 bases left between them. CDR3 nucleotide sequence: TGTGCCAGCAGTGAAGGCGGCCGCGGAGGGACAGATACGCAGTATTTT. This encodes CASSEGGRGGTDTQYF. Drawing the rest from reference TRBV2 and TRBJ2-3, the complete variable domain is EPEVTQTPSHQVTQMGQEVILRCVPISNHLYFYWYRQILGQKVEFLVSFYNNEISEKSEIFDDQFSVERPDGSNFTLKIRSTKLEDSAMYFCASSEGGRGGTDTQYFGPGTRLTVL.

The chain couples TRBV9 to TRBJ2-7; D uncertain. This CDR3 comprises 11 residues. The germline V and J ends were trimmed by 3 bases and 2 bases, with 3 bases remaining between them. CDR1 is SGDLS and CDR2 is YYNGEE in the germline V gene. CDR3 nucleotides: TGTGCCAGCAGCGCTACCTACGAGCAGTACTTC. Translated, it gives CASSATYEQYF.

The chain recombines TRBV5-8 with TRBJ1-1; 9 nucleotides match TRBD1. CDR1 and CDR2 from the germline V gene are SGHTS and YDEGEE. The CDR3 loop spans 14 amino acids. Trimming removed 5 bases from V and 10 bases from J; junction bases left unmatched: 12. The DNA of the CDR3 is TGTGCCAGCAGTCTCTTGGGTGAGACAGGGGGAGCTTTCTTT. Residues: CASSLLGETGGAFF.

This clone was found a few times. In DNA, the CDR3 is TGTGCCAGCAGTGGACAGGGGGCTCTCGGTGAGCAGTTCTTC. Protein sequence: CASSGQGALGEQFF. This chain links TRBV6-1 with TRBJ2-1, with 10 bases aligning to TRBD1. Germline V gene lookup returns CDR1 MNHNS and CDR2 SASEGT. Trimming at V came to 4 bases and at J to 9 bases, leaving 6 bases not matched to a gene. The CDR3 length is 14 residues.

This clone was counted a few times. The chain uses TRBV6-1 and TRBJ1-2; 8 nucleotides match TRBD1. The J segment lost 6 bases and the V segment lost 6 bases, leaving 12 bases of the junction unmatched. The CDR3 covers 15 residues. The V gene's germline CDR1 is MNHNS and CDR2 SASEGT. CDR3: CASRTRDRSFNGYTF. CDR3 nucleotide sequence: TGTGCCAGCAGGACAAGGGACAGGAGTTTTAATGGCTACACCTTC.

The CDR3 DNA follows: TGTGCCAGTAGTCCGAGACTTCCGGGACAGGGGGCGCGAGAGACCCAGTACTTC. It is translated as CASSPRLPGQGARETQYF. The chain couples TRBV19 to TRBJ2-5, with TRBD1 matching 12 bases. This CDR3 has 18 residues. Per the germline V gene, CDR1 is LNHDA and CDR2 is SQIVND (reference sequence). V trimming: 5 bases; J trimming: 4 bases; junction bases outside the gene matches: 14.

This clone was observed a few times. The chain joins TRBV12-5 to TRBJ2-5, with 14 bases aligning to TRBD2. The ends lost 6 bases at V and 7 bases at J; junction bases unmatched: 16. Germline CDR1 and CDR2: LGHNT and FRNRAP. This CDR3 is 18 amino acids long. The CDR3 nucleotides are TGTGCTAGTGGACTGACAAGAGACGGGACTAGCGGGAGTGGGACCCAGTACTTC. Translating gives CASGLTRDGTSGSGTQYF.

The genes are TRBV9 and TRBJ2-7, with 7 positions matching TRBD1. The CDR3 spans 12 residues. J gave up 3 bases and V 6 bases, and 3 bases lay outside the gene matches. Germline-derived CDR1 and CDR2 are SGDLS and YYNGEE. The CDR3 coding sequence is TGTGCCAGCACTGGGGACAGCTACGAGCAGTACTTC. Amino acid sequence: CASTGDSYEQYF.

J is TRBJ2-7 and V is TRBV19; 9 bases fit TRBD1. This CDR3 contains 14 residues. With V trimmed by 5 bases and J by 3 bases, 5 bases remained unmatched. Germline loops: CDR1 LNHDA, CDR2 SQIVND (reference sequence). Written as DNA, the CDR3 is TGTGCCAGTAGTGCGGGACAGGGTAGCTACGAGCAGTACTTC. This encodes CASSAGQGSYEQYF.

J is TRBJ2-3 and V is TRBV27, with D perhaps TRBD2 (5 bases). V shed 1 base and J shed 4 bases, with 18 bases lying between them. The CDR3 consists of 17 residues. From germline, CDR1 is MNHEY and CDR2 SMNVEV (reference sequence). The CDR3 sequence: CASSLFPPGRGADTQYF. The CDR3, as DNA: TGTGCCAGCAGTTTATTCCCCCCTGGACGGGGAGCAGATACGCAGTATTTT.

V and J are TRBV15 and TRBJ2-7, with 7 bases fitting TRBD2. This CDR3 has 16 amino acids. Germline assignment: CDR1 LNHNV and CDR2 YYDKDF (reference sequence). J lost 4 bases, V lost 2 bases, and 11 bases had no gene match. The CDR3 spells CATSRPTGLGIYEQYF. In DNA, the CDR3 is TGTGCCACCAGCAGACCTACCGGACTAGGCATTTACGAGCAGTACTTC.

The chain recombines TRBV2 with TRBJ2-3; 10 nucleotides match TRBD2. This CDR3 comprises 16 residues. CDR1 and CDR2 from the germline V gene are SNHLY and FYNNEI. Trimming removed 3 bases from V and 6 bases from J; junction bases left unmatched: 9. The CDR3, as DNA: TGTGCCAGCAGTGATGGTATAGCGGGAGGTGCTGATACGCAGTATTTT. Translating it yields CASSDGIAGGADTQYF. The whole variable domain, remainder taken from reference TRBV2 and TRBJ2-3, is EPEVTQTPSHQVTQMGQEVILRCVPISNHLYFYWYRQILGQKVEFLVSFYNNEISEKSEIFDDQFSVERPDGSNFTLKIRSTKLEDSAMYFCASSDGIAGGADTQYFGPGTRLTVL.

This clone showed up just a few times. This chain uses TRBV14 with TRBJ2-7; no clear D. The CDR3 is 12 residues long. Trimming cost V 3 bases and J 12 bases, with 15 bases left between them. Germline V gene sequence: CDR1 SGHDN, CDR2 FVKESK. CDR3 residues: CASSHETPPAYF. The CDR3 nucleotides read TGTGCCAGCAGCCACGAGACTCCCCCGGCGTACTTC. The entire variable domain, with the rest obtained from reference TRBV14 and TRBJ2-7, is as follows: EAGVTQFPSHSVIEKGQTVTLRCDPISGHDNLYWYRRVMGKEIKFLLHFVKESKQDESGMPNNRFLAERTGGTYSTLKVQPAELEDSGVYFCASSHETPPAYFGPGTRLTVT.

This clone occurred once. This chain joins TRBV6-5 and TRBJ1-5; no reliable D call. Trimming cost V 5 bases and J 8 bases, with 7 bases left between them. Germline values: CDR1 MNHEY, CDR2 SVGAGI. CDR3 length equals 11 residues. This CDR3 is CASSEAKPQHF. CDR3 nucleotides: TGTGCCAGCAGTGAAGCGAAGCCCCAGCATTTT.

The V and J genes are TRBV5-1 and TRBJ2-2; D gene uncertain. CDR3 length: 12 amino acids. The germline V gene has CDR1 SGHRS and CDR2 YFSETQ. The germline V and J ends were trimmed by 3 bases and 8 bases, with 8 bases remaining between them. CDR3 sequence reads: CASSSQSGELFF. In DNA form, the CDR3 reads TGCGCCAGCAGCTCCCAATCAGGGGAGCTGTTTTTT.

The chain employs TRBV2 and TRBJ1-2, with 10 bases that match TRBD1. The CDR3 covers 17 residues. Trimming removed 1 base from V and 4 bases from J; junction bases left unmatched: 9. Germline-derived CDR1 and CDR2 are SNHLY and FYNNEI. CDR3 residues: CASSEVTPGQGSYGYTF. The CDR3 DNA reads TGTGCCAGCAGTGAAGTGACACCGGGACAGGGGAGCTATGGCTACACCTTC.

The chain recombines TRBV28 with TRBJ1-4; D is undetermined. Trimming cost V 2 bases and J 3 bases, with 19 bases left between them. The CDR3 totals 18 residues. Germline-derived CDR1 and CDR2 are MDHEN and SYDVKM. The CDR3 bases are TGTGCCAGCAGTTTACCCGGACTAAAAGTTGGGCCTAATGAAAAACTGTTTTTT. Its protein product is CASSLPGLKVGPNEKLFF. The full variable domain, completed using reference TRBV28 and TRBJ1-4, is DVKVTQSSRYLVKRTGEKVFLECVQDMDHENMFWYRQDPGLGLRLIYFSYDVKMKEKGDIPEGYSVSREKKERFSLILESASTNQTSMYLCASSLPGLKVGPNEKLFFGSGTQLSVL.

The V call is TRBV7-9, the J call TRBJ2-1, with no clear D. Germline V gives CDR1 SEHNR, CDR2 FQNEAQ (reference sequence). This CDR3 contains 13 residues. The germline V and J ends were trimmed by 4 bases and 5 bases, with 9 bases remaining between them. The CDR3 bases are TGTGCCAGCAGCTCCCGGGTAGACAATGAGCAGTTCTTC. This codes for CASSSRVDNEQFF.

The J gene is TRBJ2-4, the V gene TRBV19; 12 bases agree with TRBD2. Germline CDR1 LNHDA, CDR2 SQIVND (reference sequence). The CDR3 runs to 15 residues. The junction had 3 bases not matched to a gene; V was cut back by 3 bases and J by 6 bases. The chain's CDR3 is CASSIASGRGNIQYF. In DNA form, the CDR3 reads TGTGCCAGTAGTATCGCTAGCGGGAGGGGAAACATTCAGTACTTC.